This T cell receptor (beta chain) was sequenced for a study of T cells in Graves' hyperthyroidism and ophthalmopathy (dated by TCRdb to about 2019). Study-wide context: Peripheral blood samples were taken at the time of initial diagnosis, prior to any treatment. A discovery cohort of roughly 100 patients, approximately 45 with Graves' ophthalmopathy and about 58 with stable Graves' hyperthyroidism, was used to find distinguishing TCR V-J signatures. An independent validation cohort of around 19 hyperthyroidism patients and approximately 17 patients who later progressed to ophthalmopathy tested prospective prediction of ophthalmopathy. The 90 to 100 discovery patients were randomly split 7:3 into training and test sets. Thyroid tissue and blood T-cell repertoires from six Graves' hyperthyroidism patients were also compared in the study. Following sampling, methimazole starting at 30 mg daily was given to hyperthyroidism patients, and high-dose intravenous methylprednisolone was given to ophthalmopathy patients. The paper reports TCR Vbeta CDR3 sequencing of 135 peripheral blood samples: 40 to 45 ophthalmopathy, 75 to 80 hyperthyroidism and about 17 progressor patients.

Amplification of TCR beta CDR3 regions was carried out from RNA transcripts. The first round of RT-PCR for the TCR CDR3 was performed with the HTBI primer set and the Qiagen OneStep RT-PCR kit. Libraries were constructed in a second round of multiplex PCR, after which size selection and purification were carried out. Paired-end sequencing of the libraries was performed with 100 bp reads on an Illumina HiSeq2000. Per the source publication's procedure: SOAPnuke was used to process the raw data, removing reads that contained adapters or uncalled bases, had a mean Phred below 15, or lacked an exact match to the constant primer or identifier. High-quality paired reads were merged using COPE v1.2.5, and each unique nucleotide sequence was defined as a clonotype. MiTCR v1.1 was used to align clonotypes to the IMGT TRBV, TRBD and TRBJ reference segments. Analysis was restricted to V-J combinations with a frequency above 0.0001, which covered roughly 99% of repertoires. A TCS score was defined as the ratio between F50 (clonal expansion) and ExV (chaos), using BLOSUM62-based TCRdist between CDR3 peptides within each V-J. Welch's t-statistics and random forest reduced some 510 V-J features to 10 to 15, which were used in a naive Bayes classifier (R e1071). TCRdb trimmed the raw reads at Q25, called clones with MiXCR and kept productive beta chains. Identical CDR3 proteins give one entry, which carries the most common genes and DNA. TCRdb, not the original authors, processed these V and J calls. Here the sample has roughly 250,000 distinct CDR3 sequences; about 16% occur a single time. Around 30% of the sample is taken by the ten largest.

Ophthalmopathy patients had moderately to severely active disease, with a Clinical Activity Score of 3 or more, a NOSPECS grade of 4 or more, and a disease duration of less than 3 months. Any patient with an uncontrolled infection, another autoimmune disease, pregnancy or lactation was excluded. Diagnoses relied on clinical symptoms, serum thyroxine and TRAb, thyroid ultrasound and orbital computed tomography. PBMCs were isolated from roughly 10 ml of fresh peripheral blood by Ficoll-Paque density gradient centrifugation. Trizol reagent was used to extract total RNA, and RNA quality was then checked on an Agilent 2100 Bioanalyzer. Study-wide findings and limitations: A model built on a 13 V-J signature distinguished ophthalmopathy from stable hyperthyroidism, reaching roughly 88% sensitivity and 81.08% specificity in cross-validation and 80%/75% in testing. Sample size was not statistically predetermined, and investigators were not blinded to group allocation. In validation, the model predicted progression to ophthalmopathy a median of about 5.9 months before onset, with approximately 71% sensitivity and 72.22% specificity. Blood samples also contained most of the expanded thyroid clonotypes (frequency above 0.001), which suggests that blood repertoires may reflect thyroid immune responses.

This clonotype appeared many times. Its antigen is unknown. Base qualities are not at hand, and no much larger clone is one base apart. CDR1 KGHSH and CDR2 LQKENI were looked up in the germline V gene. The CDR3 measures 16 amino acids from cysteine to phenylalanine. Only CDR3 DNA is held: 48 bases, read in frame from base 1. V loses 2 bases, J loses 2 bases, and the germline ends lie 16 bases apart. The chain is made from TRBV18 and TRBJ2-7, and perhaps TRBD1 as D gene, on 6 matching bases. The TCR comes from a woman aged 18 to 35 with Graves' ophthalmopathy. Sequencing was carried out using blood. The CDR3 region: CASSPILAGDTYEQYF. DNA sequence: TGTGCCAGCTCACCAATTTTGGCAGGGGACACCTACGAGCAGTACTTC.